A single sample is the source of the 23 T cell receptor beta chains below, sequenced in a study of OX40 agonist ivuxolimab in advanced cancers. Using immunoSEQ multiplex PCR, the repertoire was profiled, and TCRdb retains in-frame clones only, with some absent. Found here are under 50,000 clones, 80% to 90% of them singletons; the top ten hold over 50%. Sequenced material: CD4+ or CD8+ T cells sorted from blood, taken in a trial of the OX40 agonist ivuxolimab. The receptors here all came from an adult with an advanced solid tumor such as melanoma, head and neck, liver or kidney cancer.

Here the CDR3 DNA reads TGTGCCAGCAGCGCCCGGGAGGAATCACCCCTCCACTTT. It encodes CASSAREESPLHF. The chain recombines TRBV11-1 with TRBJ1-6; D remains ambiguous. Germline CDR1 SGHAT, CDR2 FQDESV (reference sequence). Trimming took 5 bases from V and 10 from J, leaving 12 bases between them. The CDR3 has 13 residues.

The V and J genes are TRBV29-1 and TRBJ1-4; D is possibly TRBD1 (5 bases). V was trimmed by 5 bases and J by 8 bases, leaving 15 bases between them. The CDR3 has 13 amino acids. CDR1 is SQVTM, CDR2 ANQGSEA, per germline. The CDR3 spells CSVKGAGFEKLFF. DNA of the CDR3: TGCAGCGTTAAAGGGGCGGGATTCGAAAAACTGTTTTTT.

J is TRBJ2-1 and V is TRBV13; D unresolved. From germline, CDR1 is PRHDT and CDR2 FYEKMQ (reference sequence). The V end was cut by 5 bases, the J end by 5 bases, with 10 bases between. There are 13 residues in the CDR3. The CDR3 protein is CASSRWVNNEQFF. The CDR3 DNA sequence: TGTGCCAGCAGCCGGTGGGTCAACAATGAGCAGTTCTTC.

The rearrangement links TRBV6-5 to TRBJ1-3; 10 bases are shared with TRBD1. Trimming removed 7 bases from V and 6 bases from J; junction bases left unmatched: 6. Germline loops: CDR1 MNHEY, CDR2 SVGAGI. The CDR3 runs to 14 residues. The CDR3 DNA follows: TGTGCCAGCAACCCCGGACAGGGGGAAAACACCATATATTTT. This codes for CASNPGQGENTIYF.

This clone was detected only once. This chain uses TRBV15 with TRBJ1-1, with D unclear. V lost 8 bases, J lost 1 base, and 17 bases lay in between. CDR3 size: 15 residues. In germline, CDR1 is LNHNV, CDR2 YYDKDF (reference sequence). This CDR3 is CATHLGGSSNTEAFF. CDR3 nucleotides: TGTGCCACCCATCTCGGTGGCAGTTCGAACACTGAAGCTTTCTTT.

The chain is built from TRBV21-1 and TRBJ2-5; TRBD2, the table's D call, was not compared with the DNA. TRBV21-1 is termed a pseudogene. The CDR3 totals 14 residues. The CDR3 loop is CASRLLAGEETQYF. As DNA, the CDR3 is TGTGCCAGCAGGTTACTAGCGGGGGAAGAGACCCAGTACTTC.

This CDR3 is CASSRRTGGETQYF. The DNA of the CDR3 is TGTGCCAGCAGCCGAAGGACAGGGGGAGAGACCCAGTACTTC. This rearrangement joins TRBV27 to TRBJ2-5; 10 bases map to TRBD1. V shed 6 bases and J 4 bases; nucleotides not matched to a gene: 5. This CDR3 contains 14 residues. The germline gives CDR1 MNHEY, CDR2 SMNVEV (reference sequence).

The chain carries TRBV4-1 and TRBJ2-4, with D possibly being TRBD1 or TRBD2 (5 bases each). The V gene lost 4 bases and the J gene lost 1 base, with 17 bases spanning the gap. CDR1 and CDR2 from the germline V gene are MGHRA and YSYEKL. This CDR3 is built from 17 residues. The DNA of the CDR3 is TGCGCCAGCAGCCCCAGCGGTCTCGGGGCGGCCAAAAACATTCAGTACTTC. This codes for CASSPSGLGAAKNIQYF.

The rearrangement uses TRBV5-1 and TRBJ2-5, with D hard to call. The J call may not be correct, given that the DNA end is closer to TRBJ2-7. The CDR3 is 15 residues long. Germline values: CDR1 SGHRS, CDR2 YFSETQ. In nucleotides, the CDR3 is TGCGCCAGCAAAGTTCAGACATCATCAACCTACGAGCAGTACTTC. Its translation: CASKVQTSSTYEQYF.

The V and J genes are TRBV6-1 and TRBJ1-5; tentatively, D is TRBD1 (5 bases). The CDR3 contains 15 residues. V lost 1 base to trimming and J lost 2 bases, with 9 bases between them. Germline lookup yields CDR1 MNHNS and CDR2 SASEGT. The chain's CDR3 is CASSEGMGGNQPQHF. Here the CDR3 DNA reads TGTGCCAGCAGTGAAGGGATGGGGGGCAATCAGCCCCAGCATTTT.

As concerns this clone: The sample has other DNA sequences that encode this CDR3 too. V is TRBV4-3 and J is TRBJ2-7; a weak D match, TRBD2 (5 bases). Trimming left V 0 bases short and J 1 base short, with 7 bases between. Germline CDR1 is LGHNA and CDR2 is YSLEER. There are 14 residues in the CDR3. The CDR3 here is CASSQDRGSYEQYF. CDR3 sequence (DNA): TGCGCCAGCAGCCAAGATCGGGGTTCCTACGAGCAGTACTTC.

This clone was seen just once. V usage is TRBV7-9 and J usage is TRBJ2-7; D is unresolved. This CDR3 is 13 amino acids long. The V gene lost 3 bases and the J gene lost 3 bases, with 9 bases spanning the gap. Germline CDR1 SEHNR, CDR2 FQNEAQ (reference sequence). CDR3 DNA: TGTGCCAGCAGCTTTTTCGAGGACTACGAGCAGTACTTC. Residues: CASSFFEDYEQYF.

J is TRBJ2-7 and V is TRBV5-5, with D possibly being TRBD2 (6 bases). Germline values: CDR1 SGHKS, CDR2 YYEKEE (reference sequence). The CDR3 runs to 14 residues. V was pared by 2 bases and J by 3 bases, with 12 bases between. The CDR3 nucleotides read TGTGCCAGCAGCTTTACCGGGAGTCTCTACGAGCAGTACTTC. This codes for CASSFTGSLYEQYF.

V and J are TRBV5-1 and TRBJ2-5; possible D gene TRBD1, 6 bases. V lost 2 bases and J lost 3, with 11 bases in between. Germline V gene data show CDR1 as SGHRS and CDR2 as YFSETQ. This CDR3 has 14 amino acids. In nucleotides, the CDR3 is TGCGCCAGCAGCTTCTATCCAGGGGAAGAGACCCAGTACTTC. Protein sequence: CASSFYPGEETQYF.

The V gene is TRBV5-6, the J gene TRBJ2-7; no definite D call. Trimming pared 4 bases from V and 6 bases from J, leaving 11 bases between. CDR1 is SGHDT and CDR2 is YYEEEE in the germline V gene. The CDR3 has 12 amino acids. The CDR3 loop is CASSLGSLEQYF. As DNA, the CDR3 is TGTGCCAGCAGCCTGGGGTCCCTCGAGCAGTACTTC.

The chain recombines TRBV29-1 with TRBJ2-1; D gene unclear. The V gene lost 4 bases and the J gene lost 0 bases, with 13 bases spanning the gap. From germline, CDR1 is SQVTM and CDR2 ANQGSEA. CDR3 length: 15 residues. This chain's CDR3 is CSVVVSRSSYNEQFF. The CDR3 nucleotides are TGCAGCGTTGTAGTTTCCCGGAGCTCCTACAATGAGCAGTTCTTC.

The rearrangement links TRBV25-1 to TRBJ2-5, with 10 nucleotides matching TRBD1. The J call may not be correct, given that the DNA end is closer to TRBJ2-7. Germline CDR1 and CDR2: MGHDK and SYGVNS. This CDR3 region has 15 residues. In nucleotides, the CDR3 is TGTGCCAGCAGTTGGGACAGGGGCCCCTTCTACGAGCAGTACTTC. It encodes CASSWDRGPFYEQYF.

The chain is built from TRBV14 and TRBJ2-1; 8 positions agree with TRBD2. The CDR3 contains 19 residues. The trim removed 0 bases at V and 1 base at J, leaving 11 bases unmatched. CDR1 and CDR2 from the germline V gene are SGHDN and FVKESK. Here the CDR3 reads CASSQERGVAGLSYNEQFF. The CDR3 DNA sequence: TGTGCCAGCAGCCAAGAGCGGGGGGTCGCAGGACTATCCTACAATGAGCAGTTCTTC.

The chain uses TRBV15 and TRBJ2-5, with 7 bases fitting TRBD2. Germline assignment: CDR1 LNHNV and CDR2 YYDKDF (reference sequence). V shed 0 bases, J shed 5 bases, and the junction held 6 bases outside the gene matches. The CDR3 is 15 amino acids. The CDR3 reads CATSRDRTSSETQYF. The CDR3 coding sequence is TGTGCCACCAGCAGAGACCGGACTAGTTCGGAGACCCAGTACTTC.

This chain links TRBV5-5 with TRBJ2-7; tentatively, D is TRBD1 (5 bases). Deletions cut 5 bases from V and 3 bases from J, with 9 bases between. Germline CDR1 SGHKS, CDR2 YYEKEE (reference sequence). The CDR3 length is 12 residues. CDR3 sequence: CASSYTGYEQYF. The DNA of the CDR3 is TGTGCCAGCAGTTATACAGGCTACGAGCAGTACTTC. The variable domain in full, completed from reference TRBV5-5 and TRBJ2-7, reads DAGVTQSPTHLIKTRGQQVTLRCSPISGHKSVSWYQQVLGQGPQFIFQYYEKEERGRGNFPDRFSARQFPNYSSELNVNALLLGDSALYLCASSYTGYEQYFGPGTRLTVT.

The genes are TRBV9 and TRBJ1-3; D possibly corresponds to TRBD1 (5 bases). The ends were cut back, 0 bases at V and 4 bases at J, with 11 bases in the middle. From germline, CDR1 is SGDLS and CDR2 YYNGEE. The CDR3 loop spans 15 amino acids. CDR3 coding DNA: TGTGCCAGCAGCGTAGATGGGGCGGGGGGAAACACCATATATTTT. It yields the protein CASSVDGAGGNTIYF.

This chain connects TRBV25-1 to TRBJ1-1; 8 bases map to TRBD1. CDR1 and CDR2 (germline): MGHDK, SYGVNS. CDR3 length: 15 residues. V dropped 3 bases and J dropped 4; count of bases not matched to a gene: 7. This chain's CDR3 is CASSDWTGKGTEAFF. The DNA for the CDR3 is TGTGCCAGCAGTGATTGGACAGGGAAAGGCACTGAAGCTTTCTTT.

The gene calls are TRBV4-1 and TRBJ2-7; 12 bases match TRBD2. The germline V gene has CDR1 MGHRA and CDR2 YSYEKL. V dropped 1 base and J dropped 3; count of bases not matched to a gene: 1. CDR3 length: 15 amino acids. For the CDR3, the DNA is TGCGCCAGCAGCCAAGGGACTAGCGGGAACTACGAGCAGTACTTC. Amino acid sequence: CASSQGTSGNYEQYF.